The 4 T cell receptor beta chains in this list originate from one sample, sequenced in a study of glioma-infiltrating T cells after dendritic cell vaccination. Libraries were prepared by immunoSEQ multiplex PCR; TCRdb keeps only in-frame clonotypes and omits some of them. Among about 92,000 clones, under 90% were seen once, and the ten largest hold 15% to 19%. The source material was blood, sampled before dendritic cell vaccination. These receptors came from a human donor with glioblastoma.

The CDR3 nucleotides read TGTGCCAGCAGCCGTAGCCGGACTAGCGGGAAGTCCTACGAGCAGTACTTC. Encoded protein: CASSRSRTSGKSYEQYF. This sequence joins TRBV7-2 and TRBJ2-7; 12 bases agree with TRBD2. Trimming removed 5 bases from V and 1 base from J; junction bases left unmatched: 9. This CDR3 contains 17 residues. Germline CDR1 and CDR2: SGHTA and FQGNSA.

The chain employs TRBV19 and TRBJ2-7; TRBD1 might be the D (5 bases). V lost 1 base, J lost 1 base, and 8 bases lay in between. Germline CDR1 LNHDA, CDR2 SQIVND (reference sequence). There are 14 residues in the CDR3. The CDR3 sequence is CASSIGYRSYEQYF. CDR3 nucleotide sequence: TGTGCCAGTAGTATAGGTTACAGGTCCTACGAGCAGTACTTC. The full variable domain, its missing parts supplied by reference TRBV19 and TRBJ2-7, is DGGITQSPKYLFRKEGQNVTLSCEQNLNHDAMYWYRQDPGQGLRLIYYSQIVNDFQKGDIAEGYSVSREKKESFPLTVTSAQKNPTAFYLCASSIGYRSYEQYFGPGTRLTVT.

The rearrangement uses TRBV5-1 and TRBJ2-6, with 10 bases identical to TRBD1. The length of the CDR3 is 20 residues. V gave up 4 bases and J gave up 2 bases; unmatched junction bases: 15. Per germline, CDR1 SGHRS and CDR2 YFSETQ. CDR3 loop: CASSPTGRDRGEAGANVLTF. The DNA of the CDR3 is TGCGCCAGCAGCCCGACAGGCCGGGACAGGGGCGAAGCTGGGGCCAACGTCCTGACTTTC.

The gene calls are TRBV7-9 and TRBJ1-5; D possibly corresponds to TRBD1 (6 bases). The CDR3 is 14 residues long. Trimming took off 5 bases at V and 6 bases at J, with 14 bases between the two ends. Germline V gene sequence: CDR1 SEHNR, CDR2 FQNEAQ (reference sequence). The DNA of the CDR3 is TGTGCCAGCAGCACACTAACAGGGACTCAGCCCCAGCATTTT. Its translation: CASSTLTGTQPQHF.